This entry describes one T cell receptor (beta chain). This clone was picked up a small number of times. Its recognized antigen is unknown. Per-base quality was not reported, and no clone a single base away is much larger than it. The sample is drawn from a study of beta chain features in type 1 diabetes (dated 2018 in TCRdb). At the level of the whole study: No differences in mean age, gender distribution, total cell number or subset yield were found between patients and healthy donors. A total of 85 million to 140 million sorted cells were examined across all samples, and a strong correlation was observed between cell number per subset and RNA yield. In the study, recently diagnosed type 1 diabetes patients and matched healthy donors were compared on the TCRB repertoires of their sorted circulating CD4+ T cell subsets. Naive and central memory subsets were obtained from all 30 or so donors, but regulatory and stem cell-like memory subsets were isolated from only 8 patients and roughly 8 healthy donors. Paper-wide results and their limitations: PCR might favor shorter templates, but patient and control samples were amplified and corrected together, so any skew would affect both groups equally. Because cDNA rather than genomic DNA was sequenced, highly expressing activated cells could have been over-represented, although no difference in activation and CD3 levels was found between groups. Only small numbers of individuals were included in the HLA sub-analyses, which left unresolved whether HLA type had any influence on TCRB rearrangement. In all four CD4+ subsets, TCRB CDR3 length was moderately but significantly shorter in type 1 diabetes patients. At VDJ recombination sites, patients with type 1 diabetes made fewer insertions and deleted more nucleotides, a pattern implying thymic rearrangement abnormalities. The naive, central memory and regulatory TCRB repertoires appeared to resemble one another more closely among patients than among healthy donors.

At the junction V is shortened by 2 bases and J by 0 bases; bases outside the gene matches: 1. The germline V gene supplies CDR1 SNHLY and CDR2 FYNNEI. From the cysteine up to the phenylalanine, the CDR3 has a length of 16 residues. Just CDR3 DNA is preserved here, 48 bases in frame from base 1. The High Capacity cDNA Reverse Transcription Kit was used to reverse transcribe all of the isolated RNA, meaning that expressed TCRB transcripts were what got sequenced. Deep immunoSEQ sequencing was applied to naive, central memory and regulatory T cell samples, giving an average of roughly 3.5 million total reads per sample. Sorted cells were lysed in RLT buffer and RNA was extracted with DNase-treated RNeasy Micro or Mini kits, depending on cell number. To prevent cross-contamination, every cell subset was processed on its own, while patient and healthy donor samples were processed together. Using the immunoSEQ multiplex PCR, TCRB sequences were amplified from cDNA into 87-bp fragments spanning the CDR3 region. Sequencing of the amplicons was performed on the Illumina HiSeq platform. The original methods were these. PCR bias was corrected computationally using synthetic template baselines, and reads within Hamming distance 2 were collapsed, with unmergeable singletons discarded. By aligning reads against IMGT, V, D and J genes, CDR3 length, and insertions or deletions at six rearrangement sites were assigned. Within each subset, clonotype counts were normalized to sorted cell number, and only after that were true diversity and Gini coefficients computed with the tcR R package. The overlap coefficient, calculated on TCRB nucleotide sequences, was used to measure repertoire sharing. As a proxy for the pre-selection repertoire, out-of-frame TCRB sequences from naive cells were analyzed. In TCRdb, the immuneACCESS table is reduced to in-frame sequences with V and J assigned. These tables do not hold every clone; where another copy was compared, an unresolved V gene accounts for under half, and the others remain unexplained. The V and J calls and clone size come from that table; D and trimming were worked out from the DNA. Recorded for this sample are about 650,000 clones; 9.5% to 15% of them occurred a single time. The top ten hold 0.095% to 0.15% of the sample.

Each donor gave one peripheral blood draw, roughly 110 mL on average, collected into heparinised tubes. A BD FACSAria II was used to sort naive, central memory, regulatory and stem cell-like memory CD4+ T cells with a panel that included CD45RO, CCR7, CD25, CD127, CD95 and CD27. Every sorted population had a purity above 95%. PBMCs were isolated immediately by Lymphoprep density gradient centrifugation and stained directly without culture. So that batch effects would be minimized, each experiment stained and sorted samples in pairs, pairing one healthy donor with one patient. The chain was built from TRBV2 and TRBJ2-1, with TRBD1 identical over 10 junction bases. This receptor was obtained from a man aged 25 to 40 with type 1 diabetes. The sample consisted of naive CD4+ T cells from blood. The intended sense of this specimen's cell subset or site label: true naive CD4+ T cells. The DNA is as follows: TGTGCCAGCAGTGAAAGGGACAGGGGCTCCTACAATGAGCAGTTCTTC. Translated, this gives CASSERDRGSYNEQFF.